Each of the 2 T cell receptor beta chains below was sequenced from the same sample in a study of beta chain features in type 1 diabetes. Expressed TCRB transcripts were sequenced, since all the RNA that had been isolated was reverse transcribed. The protocol was immunoSEQ multiplex PCR, while the TCRdb copy is restricted to in-frame clones and leaves out a portion. The sample carries about 230,000 clones, around 9.6% recorded once. Sequenced material: naive CD4+ T cells from blood. The receptors originated from a woman younger than 30 in good health.

The chain carries TRBV7-9 and TRBJ1-2; 7 bases align to TRBD1. There are 13 residues in the CDR3. The germline V gene has CDR1 SEHNR and CDR2 FQNEAQ (reference sequence). J lost 2 bases, V lost 5 bases, and 2 bases had no gene match. The DNA of the CDR3 is TGTGCCAGCAGCAAGGGACAGAACTATGGCTACACCTTC. Residues: CASSKGQNYGYTF.

This chain uses TRBV29-1 with TRBJ1-2; D not certain. The V gene lost 4 bases and the J gene lost 1 base, with 13 bases spanning the gap. This CDR3 is 14 amino acids long. CDR1 and CDR2 (germline): SQVTM, ANQGSEA. As DNA, the CDR3 is TGCAGCGTTGTCGGGATGCTGAGTAACTATGGCTACACCTTC. Amino acid sequence: CSVVGMLSNYGYTF.